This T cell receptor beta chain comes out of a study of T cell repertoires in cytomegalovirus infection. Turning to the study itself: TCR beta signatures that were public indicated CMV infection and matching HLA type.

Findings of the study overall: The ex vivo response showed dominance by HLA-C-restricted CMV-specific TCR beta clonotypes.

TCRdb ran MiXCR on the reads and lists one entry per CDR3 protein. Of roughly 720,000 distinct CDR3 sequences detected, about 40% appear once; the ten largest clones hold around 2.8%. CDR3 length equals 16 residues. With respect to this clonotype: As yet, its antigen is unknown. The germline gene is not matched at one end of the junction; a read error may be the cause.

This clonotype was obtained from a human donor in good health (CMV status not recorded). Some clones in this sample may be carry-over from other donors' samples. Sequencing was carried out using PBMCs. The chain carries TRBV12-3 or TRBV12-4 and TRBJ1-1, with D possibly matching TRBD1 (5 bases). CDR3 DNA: TGTGGCAGCAGTTTAGGGGCCGGGCAGGGGAACACTGAAGCTTTCTTT. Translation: CGSSLGAGQGNTEAFF.